One sample yielded the 13 T cell receptor beta chains listed below, sequenced in a study of CD8+ T cells in alopecia areata. Sequencing used cDNA as its template, made by extracting RNA and reverse transcribing it. The repertoire was sequenced with immunoSEQ multiplex PCR; TCRdb's copy has only in-frame clones and lacks some. The profile shows under 75,000 clones, approximately 46% of them singletons. The source material was CD8+ T cells sorted from blood, sampled at week 0. All receptors derive from a human donor with alopecia areata.

The V and J genes are TRBV7-2 and TRBJ2-1, with 10 bases lining up with TRBD2. The CDR3 spans 16 residues. Trimming cost V 4 bases and J 3 bases; bases outside gene matches: 6. Germline-derived CDR1 and CDR2 are SGHTA and FQGNSA. The CDR3 here is CASSSYSGRLYNEQFF. CDR3 bases: TGTGCCAGCAGCTCCTATAGCGGGAGGCTCTACAATGAGCAGTTCTTC.

The chain carries TRBV27 and TRBJ2-1; 8 bases match TRBD2. The CDR3 is 15 amino acids. Germline loops: CDR1 MNHEY, CDR2 SMNVEV (reference sequence). V was pared by 0 bases and J by 4 bases, with 2 bases of the junction left unmatched. CDR3 protein: CASSLSSGSYNEQFF. CDR3 nucleotides: TGTGCCAGCAGTTTATCGAGCGGGAGTTACAATGAGCAGTTCTTC.

The chain carries TRBV4-1 and TRBJ2-7; unclear D gene. Germline CDR1 reads MGHRA; CDR2 reads YSYEKL. V lost 2 bases to trimming and J lost 2 bases, with 13 bases between them. The CDR3 contains 15 residues. The CDR3 reads CASSQQLAETYEQYF. CDR3 sequence (DNA): TGCGCCAGCAGCCAACAGTTGGCCGAAACCTACGAGCAGTACTTC.

The rearrangement uses TRBV7-8 and TRBJ2-5; D perhaps matches TRBD1 (5 bases). Looked up from germline, CDR1 is SGHVS and CDR2 is FQNEAQ. Trimming took off 0 bases at V and 0 bases at J, with 11 bases between the two ends. The CDR3 length is 16 residues. This CDR3 reads CASSLAAGLNQETQYF. Written as DNA, the CDR3 is TGTGCCAGCAGCTTAGCAGCAGGGTTGAACCAAGAGACCCAGTACTTC.

This clone was found many times. The chain is built from TRBV18 and TRBJ2-1; TRBD1 matches at 7 bases. There are 12 residues in the CDR3. The V gene's germline CDR1 is KGHSH and CDR2 LQKENI. The J segment lost 9 bases and the V segment lost 2 bases, leaving 1 base of the junction unmatched. The CDR3 DNA reads as TGTGCCAGCTCACCAGACAGGGTTGAGCAGTTCTTC. It yields the protein CASSPDRVEQFF.

The rearrangement links TRBV15 to TRBJ2-3; D is ambiguous. V lost 0 bases to trimming and J lost 5 bases, with 12 bases between them. CDR3 length: 15 amino acids. CDR1 and CDR2 (germline): LNHNV, YYDKDF (reference sequence). CDR3 bases: TGTGCCACCAGCAGAGATCGTGTCGCGTTAGATACGCAGTATTTT. Encoded protein: CATSRDRVALDTQYF.

The table lists this clone with a count of one. The CDR3 sequence is CASSVALGPYEQYF. The CDR3 nucleotides read TGTGCCAGCAGCGTAGCTCTTGGGCCCTACGAGCAGTACTTC. The V and J genes are TRBV9 and TRBJ2-7; D is ambiguous. Germline V gene data show CDR1 as SGDLS and CDR2 as YYNGEE. There are 14 residues in the CDR3. Trimming took 0 bases from V and 2 from J, leaving 9 bases between them.

This clone was seen more than once but under ten times. The rearrangement joins TRBV18 to TRBJ2-2; TRBD2 might be the D (5 bases). CDR1 KGHSH and CDR2 LQKENI come from the germline V gene. The CDR3 covers 13 residues. V lost 6 bases and J lost 0, with 5 bases in between. CDR3 region: CASSDSNTGELFF. CDR3 DNA: TGTGCCAGCTCGGACTCGAACACCGGGGAGCTGTTTTTT.

The chain uses TRBV30 and TRBJ1-5; D not certain. The V gene lost 0 bases and the J gene lost 3 bases, with 9 bases spanning the gap. Germline-derived CDR1 and CDR2 are GTSNPN and SVGIG (reference sequence). The CDR3 has 14 amino acids. In nucleotides, the CDR3 is TGTGCCTGGAGTGTACGGGCATACAATCAGCCCCAGCATTTT. Its translation: CAWSVRAYNQPQHF.

The chain recombines TRBV7-8 with TRBJ2-1; D is possibly TRBD2 (6 bases). With 0 bases removed from V and 2 bases from J, the gap between germline ends came to 11 bases. Germline V gives CDR1 SGHVS, CDR2 FQNEAQ. This CDR3 spans 16 amino acids. The CDR3 coding sequence is TGTGCCAGCAGCTTAGCGGAGGGGCCAGCCTACAATGAGCAGTTCTTC. Translated: CASSLAEGPAYNEQFF.

As regards this clone: At one of its ends the junction is not consistent with the germline gene, which may arise from a read error. The chain combines TRBV7-9 with TRBJ2-5, with a possible D match to TRBD1 (5 bases). Per the germline V gene, CDR1 is SEHNR and CDR2 is FQNEAQ (reference sequence). The CDR3 runs to 13 residues. The CDR3 DNA sequence: TGCGCCAGCAGCCAAGGGGCCCAAGAGACCCAGTACTTC. The encoded protein is CASSQGAQETQYF.

This clone has more than one count but fewer than ten. CDR3 residues: CSVEESSYNEQFF. As DNA, the CDR3 is TGCAGCGTTGAAGAGAGCTCCTACAATGAGCAGTTCTTC. The V gene is TRBV29-1, the J gene TRBJ2-1; unclear D gene. Trimming removed 0 bases from V and 0 bases from J, with 3 bases in between. The CDR3 covers 13 residues. CDR1 and CDR2 from the germline V gene are SQVTM and ANQGSEA.

This clone was observed a few times. The chain links TRBV28 to TRBJ2-3; 7 bases are a match to TRBD2. The germline gives CDR1 MDHEN, CDR2 SYDVKM. The V gene end was trimmed by 0 bases and the J gene end by 2 bases; junction bases not matched to a gene: 5. This CDR3 has 16 amino acids. The CDR3 loop reads CASSLWASGLTDTQYF. CDR3 nucleotides: TGTGCCAGCAGTTTATGGGCTAGCGGCCTCACAGATACGCAGTATTTT.